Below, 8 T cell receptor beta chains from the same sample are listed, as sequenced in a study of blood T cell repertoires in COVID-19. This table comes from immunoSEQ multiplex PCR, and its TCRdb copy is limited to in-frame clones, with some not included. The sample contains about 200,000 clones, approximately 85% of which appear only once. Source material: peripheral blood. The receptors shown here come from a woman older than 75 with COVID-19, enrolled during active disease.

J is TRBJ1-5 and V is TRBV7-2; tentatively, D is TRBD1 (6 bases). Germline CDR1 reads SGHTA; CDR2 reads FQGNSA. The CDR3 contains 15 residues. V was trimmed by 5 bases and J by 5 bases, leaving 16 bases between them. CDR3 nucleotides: TGTGCCAGCAGCCCTCGGACAGTAAGTGATCAGCCCCAGCATTTT. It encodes CASSPRTVSDQPQHF.

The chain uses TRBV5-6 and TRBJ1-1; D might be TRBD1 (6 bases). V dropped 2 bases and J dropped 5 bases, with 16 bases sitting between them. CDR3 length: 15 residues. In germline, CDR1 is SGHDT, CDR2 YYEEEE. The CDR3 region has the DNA TGTGCCAGCAGCTTTCCAGGGGCCCTGGGGACTGAAGCTTTCTTT. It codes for CASSFPGALGTEAFF.

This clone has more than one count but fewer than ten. CDR3 protein: CASSQGRGITEAFF. The CDR3 coding sequence is TGTGCCAGCAGCCAAGGCAGGGGGATCACTGAAGCTTTCTTT. The chain has TRBV14 and TRBJ1-1, with 7 bases aligning to TRBD1. V lost 1 base to trimming and J lost 4 bases; unmatched junction nucleotides: 3. There are 14 residues in the CDR3. CDR1 SGHDN and CDR2 FVKESK come from the germline V gene.

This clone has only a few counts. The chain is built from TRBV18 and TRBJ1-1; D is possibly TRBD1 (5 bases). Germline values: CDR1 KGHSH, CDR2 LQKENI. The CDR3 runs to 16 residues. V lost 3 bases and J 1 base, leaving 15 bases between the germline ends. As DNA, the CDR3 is TGTGCCAGCTCACCCCTCGCCGGCGGGGGGAACACTGAAGCTTTCTTT. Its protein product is CASSPLAGGGNTEAFF.

The CDR3 here is CATSFQNSGNTIYF. Here the CDR3 DNA reads TGTGCCACCAGCTTCCAGAACTCTGGAAACACCATATATTTT. The chain couples TRBV15 to TRBJ1-3, with no clear D. CDR1 is LNHNV, CDR2 YYDKDF, per germline (reference sequence). CDR3 length: 14 residues. V shed 5 bases and J shed 0 bases, with 8 bases lying between them.

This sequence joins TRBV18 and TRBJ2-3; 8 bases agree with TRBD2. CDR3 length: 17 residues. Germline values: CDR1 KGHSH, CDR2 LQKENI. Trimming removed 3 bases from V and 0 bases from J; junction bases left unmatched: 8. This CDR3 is CASSPRRGAFSTDTQYF. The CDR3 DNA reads TGTGCCAGCTCACCTCGGCGGGGGGCCTTTAGCACAGATACGCAGTATTTT.

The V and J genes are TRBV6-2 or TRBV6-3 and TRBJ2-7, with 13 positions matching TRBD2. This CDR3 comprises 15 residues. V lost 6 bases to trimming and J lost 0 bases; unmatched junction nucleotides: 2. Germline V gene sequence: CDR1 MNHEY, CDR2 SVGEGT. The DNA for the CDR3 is TGTGCCAGCAGCCGACTAGCGGGAGGCTCCTACGAGCAGTACTTC. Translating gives CASSRLAGGSYEQYF.

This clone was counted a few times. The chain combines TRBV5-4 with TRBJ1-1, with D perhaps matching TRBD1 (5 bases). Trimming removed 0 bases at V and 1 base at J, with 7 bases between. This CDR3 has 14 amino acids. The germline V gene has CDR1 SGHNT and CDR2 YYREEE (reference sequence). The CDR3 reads CASSLGQTNTEAFF. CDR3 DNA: TGTGCCAGCAGCTTGGGACAGACGAACACTGAAGCTTTCTTT.